This entry concerns a single T cell receptor beta chain. Its target antigen remains unknown. Per-base qualities were not stored, and no clone one base away is much larger. V and J are truncated by 3 bases and 4 bases respectively, leaving an intervening sequence of 13 bases. Via the germline V gene, CDR1 is SGHRS and CDR2 YFSETQ. The CDR3 starts with the cysteine, ends with the phenylalanine, and has 14 residues. Only the CDR3 part of the read is kept: 42 bases, read in frame from the first base. TCR beta CDR3 regions were amplified from RNA transcripts. A first-round RT-PCR of the TCR CDR3 used the HTBI primer set with the Qiagen OneStep RT-PCR kit. The libraries were constructed in a second round of multiplex PCR and then size-selected and purified. Sequencing of the libraries was done on an Illumina HiSeq2000 using paired-end 100 bp reads. As for how the authors treated the data: Raw data were processed with SOAPnuke, discarding reads with adapters, uncalled bases, mean Phred below 15, or no exact constant-primer or identifier match. High-quality paired reads were merged with COPE v1.2.5, and unique nucleotide sequences were defined as clonotypes. MiTCR v1.1 was used to align clonotypes to the IMGT TRBV, TRBD and TRBJ reference segments. The analysis was restricted to V-J combinations with a frequency above 0.0001, which together covered 99.2% of the repertoires. The TCS score was defined as the ratio of F50 (clonal expansion) to E x V (chaos), calculated using BLOSUM62-based TCRdist between CDR3 peptides within each V-J. Welch's t-statistics and random forest reduced some 510 V-J features to roughly 13, which were used in a naive Bayes classifier (R e1071). TCRdb reworked the public reads: Q25 trimming with fastp, MiXCR clone assembly, productive beta chains retained. For every CDR3 protein sequence, its rows merge into one entry that carries the most common genes and DNA. Clone size and V and J calls follow TCRdb, not the original study. This sample is represented by around 600,000 distinct CDR3 sequences; approximately 16% of them were singletons. The ten largest make up approximately 3.5% of the sample.

The source of the sample is a study of T cells in Graves' hyperthyroidism and ophthalmopathy (dated by TCRdb to the late 2010s). Background on the whole study: Peripheral blood was sampled at the time of initial diagnosis, prior to any treatment. To identify distinguishing TCR V-J signatures, a discovery cohort of around 98 patients was used, comprising 40 to 45 with Graves' ophthalmopathy and 57 with stable Graves' hyperthyroidism. An independent validation cohort of around 19 hyperthyroidism patients and about 16 patients who later progressed to ophthalmopathy tested prospective prediction of ophthalmopathy. The approximately 90 discovery patients were divided at random into training and test sets in a 7:3 ratio. In addition, the study compared T-cell repertoires in thyroid tissue and in blood from several Graves' hyperthyroidism patients. Following sampling, methimazole starting at 30 mg daily was given to hyperthyroidism patients, and high-dose intravenous methylprednisolone was given to ophthalmopathy patients. TCR Vbeta CDR3 sequencing of approximately 140 peripheral blood samples (approximately 44 ophthalmopathy, 75 or so hyperthyroidism and 17 progressor patients) is reported in the paper. General findings and caveats noted by the study authors: No statistical method was used to fix the sample size in advance, and group allocation was not hidden from the investigators. Blood samples also contained most of the expanded thyroid clonotypes (frequency above 0.001), which suggests that blood repertoires may reflect thyroid immune responses. During validation, the model predicted progression to ophthalmopathy a median of around 7 months ahead of onset, with almost 71% sensitivity and 72% to 80% specificity. In cross-validation, a model built on a 13 V-J signature told ophthalmopathy apart from stable hyperthyroidism with 87.88% sensitivity and approximately 81% specificity, and in testing the same model reached 80%/75%.

Moderately to severely active disease, a Clinical Activity Score of at least 3, a NOSPECS grade of at least 4, and a duration under 3 months were present in ophthalmopathy patients. Any patient with an uncontrolled infection, another autoimmune disease, pregnancy or lactation was excluded. Diagnoses were established on the basis of clinical symptoms, serum thyroxine and TRAb, thyroid ultrasound, and orbital computed tomography. Ficoll-Paque density gradient centrifugation was used to isolate PBMCs from around 10 ml of fresh peripheral blood. Total RNA was extracted using Trizol reagent, and RNA quality was assessed on an Agilent 2100 Bioanalyzer.

The V gene is TRBV5-1 and the J gene is TRBJ1-1; a tentative D call is TRBD1 (5 bases match). Sequenced: blood. This receptor was obtained from a woman between 40 and 55 years old with Graves' ophthalmopathy. The nucleotide sequence reads TGCGCCAGCAGCTCAGGCAGGGCGGTCACTGAAGCTTTCTTT. Translated, this gives CASSSGRAVTEAFF. The variable domain in full, with residues beyond the CDR3 obtained from the reference TRBV5-1 and TRBJ1-1 genes, is KAGVTQTPRYLIKTRGQQVTLSCSPISGHRSVSWYQQTPGQGLQFLFEYFSETQRNKGNFPGRFSGRQFSNSRSEMNVSTLELGDSALYLCASSSGRAVTEAFFGQGTRLTVV.